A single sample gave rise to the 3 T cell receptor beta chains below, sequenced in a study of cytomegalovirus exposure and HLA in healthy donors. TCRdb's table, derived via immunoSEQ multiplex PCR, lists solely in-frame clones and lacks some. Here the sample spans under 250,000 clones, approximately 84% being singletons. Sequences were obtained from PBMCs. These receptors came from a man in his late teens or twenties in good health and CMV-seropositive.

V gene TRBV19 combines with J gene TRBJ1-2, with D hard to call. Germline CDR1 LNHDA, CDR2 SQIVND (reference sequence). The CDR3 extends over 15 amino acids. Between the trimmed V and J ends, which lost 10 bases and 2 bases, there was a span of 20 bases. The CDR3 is CATGYIGYGNYGYTF. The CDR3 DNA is TGTGCCACCGGTTATATAGGGTACGGGAACTATGGCTACACCTTC.

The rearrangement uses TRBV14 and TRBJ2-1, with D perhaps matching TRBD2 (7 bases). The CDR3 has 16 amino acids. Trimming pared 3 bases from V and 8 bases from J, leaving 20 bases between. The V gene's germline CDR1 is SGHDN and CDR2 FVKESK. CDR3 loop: CASSHFRGRASDEQFF. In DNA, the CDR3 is TGTGCCAGCAGCCACTTTAGGGGGAGGGCGTCCGATGAGCAGTTCTTC.

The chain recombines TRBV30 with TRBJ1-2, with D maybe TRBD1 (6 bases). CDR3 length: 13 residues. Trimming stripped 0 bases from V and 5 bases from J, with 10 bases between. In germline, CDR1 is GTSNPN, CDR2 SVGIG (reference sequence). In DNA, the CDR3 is TGTGCCTGGAGTGTTGACAGGAGTTATGGCTACACCTTC. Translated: CAWSVDRSYGYTF. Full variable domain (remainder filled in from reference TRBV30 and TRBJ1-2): SQTIHQWPATLVQPVGSPLSLECTVEGTSNPNLYWYRQAAGRGLQLLFYSVGIGQISSEVPQNLSASRPQDRQFILSSKKLLLSDSGFYLCAWSVDRSYGYTFGSGTRLTVV.